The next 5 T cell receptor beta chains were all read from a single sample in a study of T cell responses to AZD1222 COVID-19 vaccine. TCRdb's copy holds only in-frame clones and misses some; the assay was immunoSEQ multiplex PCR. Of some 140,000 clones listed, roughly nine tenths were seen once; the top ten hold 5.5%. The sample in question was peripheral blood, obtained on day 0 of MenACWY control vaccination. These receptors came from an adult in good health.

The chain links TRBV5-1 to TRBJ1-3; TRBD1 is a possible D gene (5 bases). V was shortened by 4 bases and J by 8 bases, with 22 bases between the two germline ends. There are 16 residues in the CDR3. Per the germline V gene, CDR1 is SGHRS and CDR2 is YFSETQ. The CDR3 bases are TGCGCCAGCAGCAGGTTGGGGCAGCTAGGAGGAGACACCATATATTTT. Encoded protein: CASSRLGQLGGDTIYF.

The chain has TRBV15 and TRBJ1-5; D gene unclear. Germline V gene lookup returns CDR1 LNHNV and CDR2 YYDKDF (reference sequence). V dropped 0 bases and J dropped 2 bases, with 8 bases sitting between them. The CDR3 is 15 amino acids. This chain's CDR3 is CATSREGSGNQPQHF. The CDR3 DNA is TGTGCCACCAGCAGAGAAGGGAGCGGCAATCAGCCCCAGCATTTT.

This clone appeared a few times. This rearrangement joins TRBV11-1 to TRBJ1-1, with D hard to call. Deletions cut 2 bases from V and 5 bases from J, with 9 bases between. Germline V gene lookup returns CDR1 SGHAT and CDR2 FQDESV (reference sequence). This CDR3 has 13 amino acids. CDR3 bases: TGTGCCAGCAGCTTAATGTTTGGGACTGAAGCTTTCTTT. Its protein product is CASSLMFGTEAFF.

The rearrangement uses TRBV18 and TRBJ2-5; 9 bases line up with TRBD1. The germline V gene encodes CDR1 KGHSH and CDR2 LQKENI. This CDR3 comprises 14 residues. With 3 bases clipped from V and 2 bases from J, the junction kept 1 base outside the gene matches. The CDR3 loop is CASSPTGGQETQYF. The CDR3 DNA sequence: TGTGCCAGCTCACCGACAGGGGGGCAAGAGACCCAGTACTTC.

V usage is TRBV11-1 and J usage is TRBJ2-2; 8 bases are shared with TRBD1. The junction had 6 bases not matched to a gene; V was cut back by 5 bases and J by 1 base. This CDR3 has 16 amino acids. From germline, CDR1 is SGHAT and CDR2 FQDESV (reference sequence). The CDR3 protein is CASSTRQGLNTGELFF. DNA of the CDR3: TGTGCCAGCAGCACTCGACAGGGGTTGAACACCGGGGAGCTGTTTTTT.